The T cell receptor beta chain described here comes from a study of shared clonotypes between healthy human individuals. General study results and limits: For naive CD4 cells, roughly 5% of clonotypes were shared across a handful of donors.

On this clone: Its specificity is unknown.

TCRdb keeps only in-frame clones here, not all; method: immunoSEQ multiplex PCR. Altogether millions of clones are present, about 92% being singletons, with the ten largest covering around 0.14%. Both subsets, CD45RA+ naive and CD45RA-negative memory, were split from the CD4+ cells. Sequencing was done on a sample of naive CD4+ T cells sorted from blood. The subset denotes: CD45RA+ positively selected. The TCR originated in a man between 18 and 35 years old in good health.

CDR3 region: CASSLGGPYTF. The CDR3 bases are TGTGCCAGCAGTTTGGGGGGCCCTTACACCTTC. The rearrangement joins TRBV28 to TRBJ1-2; a weak D match, TRBD1 (6 bases). Per germline, CDR1 MDHEN and CDR2 SYDVKM. The ends were cut back, 3 bases at V and 11 bases at J, with 10 bases in the middle. The length of the CDR3 is 11 residues.